This T cell receptor beta chain was documented in a study of T-cell reconstitution after alpha-beta-depleted transplantation in children. The TCRbeta library incorporated unique molecular identifiers. TCRdb recomputed calls from the PCR reads with MiXCR, one row per CDR3 protein. The data hold 610,000 or so distinct CDR3 sequences, with 25% to 30% observed a single time. Comment on this clonotype: At one end, the junction sequence differs from germline, possibly due to a read error.

The sequences come from PBMCs, collected before TCRalphabeta/CD19-depleted stem cell transplant. The clonotype was recovered from a boy in the first two years of life with Wiskott-Aldrich syndrome, due to receive a stem cell transplant.

The DNA for the CDR3 is TGTGCCTGGAGTGTAGGGGGACTCCTTCGTCCCGCCTTC. Translation: CAWSVGGLLRPAF. The V call is TRBV30, the J call TRBJ2-7; D tentatively reads TRBD1 or TRBD2 (6 bases each). Germline V gene lookup returns CDR1 GTSNPN and CDR2 SVGIG (reference sequence). This CDR3 region has 13 residues.